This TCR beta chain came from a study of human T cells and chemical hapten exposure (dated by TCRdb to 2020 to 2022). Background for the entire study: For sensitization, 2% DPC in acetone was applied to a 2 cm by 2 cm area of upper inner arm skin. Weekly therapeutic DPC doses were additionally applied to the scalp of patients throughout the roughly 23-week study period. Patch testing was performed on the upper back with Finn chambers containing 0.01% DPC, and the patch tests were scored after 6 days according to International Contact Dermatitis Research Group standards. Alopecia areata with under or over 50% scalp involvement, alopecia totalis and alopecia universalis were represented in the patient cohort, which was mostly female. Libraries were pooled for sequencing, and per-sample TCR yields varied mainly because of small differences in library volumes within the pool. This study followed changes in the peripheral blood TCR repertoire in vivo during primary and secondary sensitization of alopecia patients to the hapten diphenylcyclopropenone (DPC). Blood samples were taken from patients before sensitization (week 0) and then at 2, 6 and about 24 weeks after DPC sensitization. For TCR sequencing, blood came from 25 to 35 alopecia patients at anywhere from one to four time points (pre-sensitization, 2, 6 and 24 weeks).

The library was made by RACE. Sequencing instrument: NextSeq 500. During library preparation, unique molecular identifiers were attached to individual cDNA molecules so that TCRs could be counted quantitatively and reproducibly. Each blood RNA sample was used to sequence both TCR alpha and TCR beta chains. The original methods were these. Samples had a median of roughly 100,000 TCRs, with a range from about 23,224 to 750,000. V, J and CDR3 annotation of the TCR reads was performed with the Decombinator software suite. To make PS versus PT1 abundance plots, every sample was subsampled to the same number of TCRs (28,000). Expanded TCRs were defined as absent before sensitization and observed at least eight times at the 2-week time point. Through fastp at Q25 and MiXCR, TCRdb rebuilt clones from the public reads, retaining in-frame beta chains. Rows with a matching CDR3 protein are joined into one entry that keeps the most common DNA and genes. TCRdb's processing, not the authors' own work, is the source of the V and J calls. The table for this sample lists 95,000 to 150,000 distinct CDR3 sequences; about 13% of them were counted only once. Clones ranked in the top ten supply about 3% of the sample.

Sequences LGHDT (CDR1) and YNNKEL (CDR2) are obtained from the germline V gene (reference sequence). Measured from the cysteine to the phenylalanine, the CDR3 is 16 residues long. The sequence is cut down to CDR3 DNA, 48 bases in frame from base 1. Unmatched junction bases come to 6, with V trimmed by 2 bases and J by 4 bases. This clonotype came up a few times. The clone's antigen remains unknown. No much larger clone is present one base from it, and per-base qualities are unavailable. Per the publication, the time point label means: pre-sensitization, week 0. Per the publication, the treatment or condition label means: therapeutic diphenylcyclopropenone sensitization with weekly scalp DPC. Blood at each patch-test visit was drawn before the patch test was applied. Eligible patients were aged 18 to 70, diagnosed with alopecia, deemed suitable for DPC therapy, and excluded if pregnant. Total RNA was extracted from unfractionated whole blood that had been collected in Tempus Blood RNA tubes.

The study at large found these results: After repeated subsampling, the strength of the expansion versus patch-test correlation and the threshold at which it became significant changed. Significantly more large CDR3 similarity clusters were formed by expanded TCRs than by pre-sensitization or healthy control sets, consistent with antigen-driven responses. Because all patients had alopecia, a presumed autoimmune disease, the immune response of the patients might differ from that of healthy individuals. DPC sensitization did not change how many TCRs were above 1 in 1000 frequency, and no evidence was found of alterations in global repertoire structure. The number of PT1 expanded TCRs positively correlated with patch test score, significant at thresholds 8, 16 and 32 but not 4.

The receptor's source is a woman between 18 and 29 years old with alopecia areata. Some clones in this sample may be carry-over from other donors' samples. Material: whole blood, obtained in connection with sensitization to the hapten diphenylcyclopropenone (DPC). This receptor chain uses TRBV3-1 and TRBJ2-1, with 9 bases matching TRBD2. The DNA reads TGTGCCAGCAGCCAAAGCCTAGCGGGGTCATACAATGAGCAGTTCTTC. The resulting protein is CASSQSLAGSYNEQFF.